Shown below are 17 T cell receptor beta chains from a single sample sequenced in a study of shared clonotypes between healthy human individuals. Profiling relied on immunoSEQ multiplex PCR, and the TCRdb table lists in-frame clones only, not all of them. The table records over a million clones, around 78% of them present only once. Sequenced: memory CD4+ T cells from PBMCs. Subset: CD45RA-negative fraction. The receptors were sampled from a man aged 18 to 29 in good health. Some clones in this sample may be carry-over from other donors' samples.

CDR3 bases: TGTGCCAGCAGCTTGAGAGCCGGGGACACAGATACGCAGTATTTT. Residues: CASSLRAGDTDTQYF. The V gene is TRBV5-4, the J gene TRBJ2-3; possibly TRBD2 for D (5 bases). V was cut by 1 base and J by 2 bases, with 11 bases left in between. Per germline, CDR1 SGHNT and CDR2 YYREEE (reference sequence). The CDR3 is 15 amino acids. The full variable domain, completed using reference TRBV5-4 and TRBJ2-3, is ETGVTQSPTHLIKTRGQQVTLRCSSQSGHNTVSWYQQALGQGPQFIFQYYREEENGRGNFPPRFSGLQFPNYSSELNVNALELDDSALYLCASSLRAGDTDTQYFGPGTRLTVL.

The genes are TRBV5-4 and TRBJ2-1; 7 bases fit TRBD1. CDR3 length equals 15 residues. Germline CDR1 is SGHNT and CDR2 is YYREEE (reference sequence). V was clipped by 3 bases and J by 10 bases; unmatched bases: 13. As DNA, the CDR3 is TGTGCCAGCAGCTCGTCACAGGGGCCCCGGGGAGAGCAGTTCTTC. Translated, it gives CASSSSQGPRGEQFF.

The J gene is TRBJ2-7, the V gene TRBV5-5; D gene ambiguous. CDR3 length equals 13 residues. Germline lookup yields CDR1 SGHKS and CDR2 YYEKEE (reference sequence). Trimming shortened V by 2 bases and J by 12 bases, and 18 bases separated the two germline ends. Here the CDR3 reads CASSLVVVGTLYF. CDR3 sequence (DNA): TGTGCCAGCAGCTTAGTGGTGGTGGGAACTTTGTACTTC.

The chain recombines TRBV5-4 with TRBJ2-3; D tentatively reads TRBD1 or TRBD2 (5 bases each). With 1 base removed from V and 2 bases from J, the gap between germline ends came to 14 bases. The CDR3 loop spans 16 amino acids. Germline lookup yields CDR1 SGHNT and CDR2 YYREEE (reference sequence). CDR3 loop: CASSLFERTFTDTQYF. DNA for the CDR3: TGTGCCAGCAGCTTGTTTGAGCGGACATTCACAGATACGCAGTATTTT.

The gene calls are TRBV5-6 and TRBJ2-1; 7 bases match TRBD2. The CDR3 length is 13 residues. The V and J ends lost 1 base and 9 bases, in that order; junction bases with no gene match: 4. Germline assignment: CDR1 SGHDT and CDR2 YYEEEE. The chain's CDR3 is CASSLSWEGEQFF. The DNA of the CDR3 is TGTGCCAGCAGCTTGAGTTGGGAGGGTGAGCAGTTCTTC. Looking up the rest from reference TRBV5-6 and TRBJ2-1 gives the full variable domain: DAGVTQSPTHLIKTRGQQVTLRCSPKSGHDTVSWYQQALGQGPQFIFQYYEEEERQRGNFPDRFSGHQFPNYSSELNVNALLLGDSALYLCASSLSWEGEQFFGPGTRLTVL.

This chain joins TRBV7-2 and TRBJ1-3; D is possibly TRBD1 (5 bases). V lost 4 bases, J lost 4 bases, and 17 bases lay in between. The length of the CDR3 is 16 residues. Germline V gene sequence: CDR1 SGHTA, CDR2 FQGNSA. CDR3 loop: CASSSSRGQGGNTIYF. The CDR3 region has the DNA TGTGCCAGCAGCTCGTCTCGAGGGCAGGGAGGAAACACCATATATTTT.

There are a few counts of this clone. The chain joins TRBV4-2 to TRBJ1-4, with D possibly being TRBD1 (5 bases). This CDR3 is 16 amino acids long. The ends were cut back, 0 bases at V and 7 bases at J, with 15 bases in the middle. Germline CDR1 LGHNA, CDR2 YNFKEQ. The CDR3 nucleotides read TGTGCCAGCAGCCAAGATCGCCCTCGGGGGGGTGAAAAACTGTTTTTT. Translating it yields CASSQDRPRGGEKLFF.

The CDR3 nucleotides read TGTGCCAGCTCACTTACTAGCGAGAGCTCCTACGAGCAGTACTTC. Translating gives CASSLTSESSYEQYF. The rearrangement links TRBV18 to TRBJ2-7; 7 nucleotides agree with TRBD2. Germline V lookup: CDR1 KGHSH, CDR2 LQKENI. CDR3 length: 15 amino acids. V shed 4 bases, J shed 0 bases, and the junction held 6 bases outside the gene matches.

The V gene is TRBV19, the J gene TRBJ1-4, with D uncertain. CDR1 is LNHDA and CDR2 is SQIVND in the germline V gene (reference sequence). The CDR3 has 15 amino acids. With 3 bases removed from V and 0 bases from J, the gap between germline ends came to 8 bases. In DNA, the CDR3 is TGTGCCAGTAGTATCGGTGGAGCAACTAATGAAAAACTGTTTTTT. It encodes CASSIGGATNEKLFF. The full variable domain, rest sourced from reference TRBV19 and TRBJ1-4, is DGGITQSPKYLFRKEGQNVTLSCEQNLNHDAMYWYRQDPGQGLRLIYYSQIVNDFQKGDIAEGYSVSREKKESFPLTVTSAQKNPTAFYLCASSIGGATNEKLFFGSGTQLSVL.

The chain combines TRBV18 with TRBJ2-6; 8 bases fit TRBD1. The V and J ends lost 5 bases and 2 bases, in that order; junction bases with no gene match: 14. The CDR3 sequence is 19 residues long. Germline lookup yields CDR1 KGHSH and CDR2 LQKENI. The CDR3 nucleotides read TGTGCCAGCTCATCCAAGAGGGCAGGGGGCGGGCCTGGGGCCAACGTCCTGACTTTC. Translation gives CASSSKRAGGGPGANVLTF.

The chain joins TRBV12-5 to TRBJ2-3; TRBD2 matches 7 bases. CDR1 and CDR2 from the germline V gene are LGHNT and FRNRAP. The J segment lost 6 bases and the V segment lost 3 bases, leaving 9 bases of the junction unmatched. This CDR3 has 15 residues. The CDR3 sequence is CASGLWGGPPDTQYF. As DNA, the CDR3 is TGTGCTAGTGGTTTATGGGGAGGGCCCCCGGATACGCAGTATTTT. Variable domain in full (rest from reference TRBV12-5 and TRBJ2-3): DARVTQTPRHKVTEMGQEVTMRCQPILGHNTVFWYRQTMMQGLELLAYFRNRAPLDDSGMPKDRFSAEMPDATLATLKIQPSEPRDSAVYFCASGLWGGPPDTQYFGPGTRLTVL.

In its sample, this clone was seen a few times. The chain carries TRBV5-1 and TRBJ2-5, with a possible D match to TRBD2 (5 bases). V was cut by 6 bases and J by 2 bases, with 11 bases left in between. CDR1 and CDR2 from the germline V gene are SGHRS and YFSETQ. The CDR3 contains 13 residues. This CDR3 is CASKQPGQETQYF. DNA for the CDR3: TGCGCCAGCAAACAACCGGGGCAAGAGACCCAGTACTTC.

This clone appeared a single time. J is TRBJ2-7 and V is TRBV7-3; D gene unclear. The length of the CDR3 is 15 residues. Trimming pared 1 base from V and 3 bases from J, leaving 13 bases between. CDR1 and CDR2 (germline): SGHTA, FQGTGA. CDR3 region: CASSLRASSIYEQYF. CDR3 bases: TGTGCCAGCAGCTTAAGGGCCAGCAGTATCTACGAGCAGTACTTC.

This clone was counted only a few times. This chain links TRBV9 with TRBJ1-2; 7 positions agree with TRBD1. The length of the CDR3 is 13 residues. CDR1 is SGDLS, CDR2 YYNGEE, per germline. V lost 4 bases, J lost 4 bases, and 4 bases stayed unmatched. The CDR3 nucleotides are TGTGCCAGCAGCTGGGACAGCGGCTATGGCTACACCTTC. Translating it yields CASSWDSGYGYTF. Complete variable domain (other parts from reference TRBV9 and TRBJ1-2): DSGVTQTPKHLITATGQRVTLRCSPRSGDLSVYWYQQSLDQGLQFLIQYYNGEERAKGNILERFSAQQFPDLHSELNLSSLELGDSALYFCASSWDSGYGYTFGSGTRLTVV.

This chain joins TRBV29-1 and TRBJ2-4, with D unclear. Germline-derived CDR1 and CDR2 are SQVTM and ANQGSEA. The CDR3 has 14 amino acids. The V and J ends lost 8 bases and 0 bases respectively, with 14 bases between them. This CDR3 reads CSPFKLLAKNIQYF. CDR3 bases: TGCAGCCCCTTTAAGCTCCTAGCCAAAAACATTCAGTACTTC.

The chain links TRBV5-1 to TRBJ2-1; tentative D call: TRBD2 (5 bases). The CDR3 contains 13 residues. The germline V gene has CDR1 SGHRS and CDR2 YFSETQ. Trimming stripped 6 bases from V and 5 bases from J, with 12 bases between. The CDR3 DNA sequence: TGCGCCAGCAATGAAGCGGTGGACAATGAGCAGTTCTTC. Translated, it gives CASNEAVDNEQFF.

The gene calls are TRBV6-5 and TRBJ1-2; 8 bases match TRBD1. Germline V gives CDR1 MNHEY, CDR2 SVGAGI. V dropped 1 base and J dropped 8; count of bases not matched to a gene: 9. The CDR3 runs to 15 residues. The CDR3 is CASSYLAGTGYGYTF. The CDR3 DNA follows: TGTGCCAGCAGTTACTTAGCCGGGACAGGATACGGCTACACCTTC.